Listed below are T cell receptor beta chains from one sample, sequenced in a study of shared T cell receptors in the human thymus. Here immunoSEQ multiplex PCR was the method, and the copy in TCRdb shows in-frame clones only, minus some. This table has 650,000 to 950,000 clones, 80% to 90% appearing once. This sample was also put to use in a study of human thymus T cells.

The sequencing input was thymocytes. These receptors were obtained from a girl less than two years old with a congenital heart defect. The CDR3 runs from the conserved cysteine through the conserved F or W. D genes are given only for firm matches. Part of the rows lack a size; the others show once, few, many or a class for expanded clones.

J	D	V	size	CDR3	DNA
TRBJ2-2	TRBD1	TRBV19	.	CASSIARQGVGELFF	TGTGCCAGTAGTATAGCTCGACAGGGCGTCGGGGAGCTGTTTTTT
TRBJ1-4	.	TRBV4-2	.	CASSHEVAGLVNEKLFF	TGTGCCAGCAGCCATGAGGTCGCTGGACTGGTTAATGAAAAACTGTTTTTT
TRBJ1-2	.	TRBV7-9	.	CASSLTGRRVYGYTF	TGTGCCAGCAGCTTAACGGGACGGAGGGTCTATGGCTACACCTTC
TRBJ2-5	.	TRBV6-5	.	CASSQESGYQETQYF	TGTGCCAGCAGTCAGGAAAGTGGGTACCAAGAGACCCAGTACTTC
TRBJ1-6	TRBD1	TRBV27	.	CASSKTNTWDSHLSSYNSPLHF	TGTGCCAGCAGTAAAACAAATACATGGGACAGCCATTTGAGCTCCTATAATTCACCCCTCCACTTT
TRBJ1-2	TRBD1	TRBV14	.	CASSPGQAPYGYTF	TGTGCCAGCAGCCCCGGACAGGCGCCTTATGGCTACACCTTC
TRBJ1-6	TRBD1	TRBV4-1	.	CASSQETFGPTGANSPLHF	TGCGCCAGCAGCCAAGAGACATTTGGGCCGACAGGGGCCAATTCACCCCTCCACTTT
TRBJ2-1	TRBD2	TRBV19	.	CASSIDPQPLTSGGYNEQFF	TGTGCCAGTAGTATAGACCCTCAGCCCCTAACTAGCGGGGGGTACAATGAGCAGTTCTTC
TRBJ1-1	.	TRBV19	.	CASRGPTRYNMNTEAFF	TGTGCCAGTAGGGGCCCGACCCGATACAATATGAACACTGAAGCTTTCTTT
TRBJ2-3	TRBD2	TRBV5-6	.	CASRTTPSGGRADTQYF	TGTGCCAGCAGAACCACCCCCAGCGGGGGGAGGGCAGATACGCAGTATTTT
TRBJ2-7	.	TRBV28	.	CASSLLTLQQELLREQYF	TGTGCCAGCAGTTTGTTGACCCTACAACAGGAGCTCCTACGCGAGCAGTACTTC
TRBJ1-3	.	TRBV6-1	.	CAIQGDFSGNTIYF	TGTGCCATTCAAGGGGACTTCTCTGGAAACACCATATATTTT
TRBJ2-4	TRBD1	TRBV10-3	.	CAISPEMGQGKNIQYF	TGTGCCATCAGCCCTGAGATGGGACAGGGCAAAAACATTCAGTACTTC
TRBJ1-2	TRBD1	TRBV6-1	.	CATRTGGLRTF	TGTGCCACCCGGACAGGGGGTCTTCGCACCTTC
TRBJ2-2	TRBD2	TRBV7-9	.	CASSSLGLASTGELFF	TGTGCCAGCAGCTCTTTGGGACTAGCATCCACCGGGGAGCTGTTTTTT
TRBJ1-1	.	TRBV5-4	.	CASSLQGQNTEAFF	TGTGCCAGCAGCTTGCAGGGGCAGAACACTGAAGCTTTCTTT
TRBJ1-2	.	TRBV15	.	CATSRVPQAGYTF	TGTGCCACCAGCAGAGTCCCCCAAGCGGGCTACACCTTC
TRBJ1-4	.	TRBV7-9	.	CASSLFQGGGEKLFF	TGTGCCAGCAGCTTATTTCAGGGCGGGGGTGAAAAACTGTTTTTT
TRBJ2-7	TRBD1	TRBV15	.	CATSRDLIRDSYEQYF	TGTGCCACCAGCAGAGATTTAATTCGGGACAGCTACGAGCAGTACTTC
TRBJ1-4	.	TRBV6-6	.	CASSYSGVREKLFF	TGTGCCAGCAGTTACTCCGGGGTGCGCGAAAAACTGTTTTTT
TRBJ1-4	.	TRBV27	.	CASSFQGSYEKLFF	TGTGCCAGCAGTTTTCAGGGCTCCTATGAAAAACTGTTTTTT
TRBJ1-1	.	TRBV28	.	CASSWEGGDTEAFF	TGTGCCAGCAGTTGGGAGGGGGGGGACACTGAAGCTTTCTTT
TRBJ1-5	TRBD1	TRBV2	.	CASSDRGTDQPQHF	TGTGCCAGCAGTGACAGGGGGACGGATCAGCCCCAGCATTTT
TRBJ1-4	.	TRBV4-1	.	CASSHPGMVDEKLFF	TGCGCCAGCAGCCACCCCGGGATGGTGGATGAAAAACTGTTTTTT
TRBJ2-2	TRBD2	TRBV11-3	.	CASSQTSRSRDTGELFF	TGTGCCAGCAGCCAGACTAGCCGGTCAAGGGACACCGGGGAGCTGTTTTTT
TRBJ2-7	TRBD1	TRBV6-1	.	CASSEVFPEPLTGKGYEQYF	TGTGCCAGCAGTGAAGTTTTCCCCGAGCCCCTGACAGGGAAAGGCTACGAGCAGTACTTC
TRBJ2-5	TRBD1	TRBV18	.	CASSPIAGQDPRTQYF	TGTGCCAGCTCACCCATCGCCGGACAGGACCCCAGGACCCAGTACTTC
TRBJ1-1	.	TRBV7-3	few	CASAKGGANTEAFF	TGTGCCAGCGCTAAAGGGGGAGCGAACACTGAAGCTTTCTTT
TRBJ2-2	TRBD1	TRBV10-1	.	CASSEVRQGATGELFF	TGCGCCAGCAGTGAGGTTAGACAGGGAGCCACCGGGGAGCTGTTTTTT
TRBJ2-1	TRBD1	TRBV4-1	.	CASSQEEKQGQYNEQFF	TGCGCCAGCAGCCAGGAGGAAAAACAGGGACAGTACAATGAGCAGTTCTTC
TRBJ2-1	TRBD1	TRBV4-1	.	CASSPGSLTGTALNPTYNEQFF	TGCGCCAGCAGCCCAGGTTCGCTTACCGGGACAGCCTTAAATCCTACCTACAATGAGCAGTTCTTC
TRBJ1-2	TRBD1	TRBV19	.	CASSTRDRGTYGYTF	TGTGCCAGTAGTACCCGGGACAGGGGGACCTATGGCTACACCTTC
TRBJ2-7	TRBD1	TRBV5-4	.	CASSHGQAYEQYF	TGTGCCAGCAGCCACGGACAGGCCTACGAGCAGTACTTC
TRBJ2-5	TRBD1	TRBV5-6	.	CASSLGQGETQYF	TGTGCCAGCAGCTTAGGACAGGGGGAGACCCAGTACTTC
TRBJ1-2	.	TRBV10-3	.	CATYHRAVAGYTF	TGTGCCACCTATCACAGGGCCGTGGCTGGCTACACCTTC
TRBJ2-2	.	TRBV6-1	.	CASSEASRGANTGELFF	TGTGCCAGCAGTGAAGCCTCCAGGGGCGCGAACACCGGGGAGCTGTTTTTT
TRBJ2-2	TRBD1	TRBV14	.	CASSQEGDRDTGELFF	TGTGCCAGCAGCCAAGAGGGGGACAGGGACACCGGGGAGCTGTTTTTT
TRBJ1-1	.	TRBV30	.	CAWMDSNTEAFF	TGTGCCTGGATGGACAGTAACACTGAAGCTTTCTTT
TRBJ2-2	.	TRBV27	once	CASITSSGELFF	TGTGCCAGCATAACCTCCAGCGGGGAGCTGTTTTTT
TRBJ2-2	TRBD1	TRBV7-3	.	CASSLWDSRGLTGELFF	TGTGCCAGCAGCTTATGGGACAGCCGTGGTCTCACCGGGGAGCTGTTTTTT
TRBJ1-5	.	TRBV10-3	.	CAISERGRQPQHF	TGTGCCATCAGTGAAAGGGGCCGGCAGCCCCAGCATTTT
TRBJ2-2	TRBD1	TRBV19	.	CASRRDREGTGELFF	TGTGCCAGTAGACGGGACAGGGAAGGCACCGGGGAGCTGTTTTTT
TRBJ2-5	.	TRBV11-2	.	CASSLEGRGGAQETQYF	TGTGCCAGCAGCTTAGAGGGAAGAGGGGGGGCCCAAGAGACCCAGTACTTC
TRBJ1-1	TRBD1	TRBV19	.	CASRFLPGQVESSGTEAFF	TGTGCCAGTAGATTCTTACCCGGACAGGTAGAATCGTCGGGCACTGAAGCTTTCTTT
TRBJ1-1	.	TRBV28	.	CASSLLGLAGQLLGNTEAFF	TGTGCCAGCAGTTTATTAGGTCTAGCTGGACAGCTGCTGGGAAACACTGAAGCTTTCTTT
TRBJ2-1	TRBD2	TRBV7-8	.	CASSTAGSLAGGNNEQFF	TGTGCCAGCAGCACGGCGGGGTCCCTAGCGGGGGGAAACAATGAGCAGTTCTTC
TRBJ1-1	.	TRBV5-6	.	CASSPPGNGIGEAFF	TGTGCCAGCAGCCCCCCCGGTAATGGAATCGGGGAAGCTTTCTTT
TRBJ1-1	.	TRBV7-8	.	CASSLSSPQGMNTEAFF	TGTGCCAGCAGCTTATCATCCCCCCAGGGAATGAACACTGAAGCTTTCTTT
TRBJ2-5	TRBD1	TRBV4-1	.	CASSQWSQGAGETQYF	TGCGCCAGCAGCCAATGGAGCCAGGGGGCAGGAGAGACCCAGTACTTC
TRBJ2-7	TRBD1	TRBV6-1	once	CASTPTGGYEQYF	TGTGCCAGCACCCCGACAGGGGGGTACGAGCAGTACTTC
TRBJ1-1	TRBD1	TRBV27	.	CASSLQGTENTEAFF	TGTGCCAGCAGTTTACAAGGGACAGAGAACACTGAAGCTTTCTTT
TRBJ1-1	TRBD1	TRBV6-1	.	CASSIDRDCTLEAFF	TGTGCCAGCAGTATAGACAGGGATTGTACCCTTGAAGCTTTCTTT